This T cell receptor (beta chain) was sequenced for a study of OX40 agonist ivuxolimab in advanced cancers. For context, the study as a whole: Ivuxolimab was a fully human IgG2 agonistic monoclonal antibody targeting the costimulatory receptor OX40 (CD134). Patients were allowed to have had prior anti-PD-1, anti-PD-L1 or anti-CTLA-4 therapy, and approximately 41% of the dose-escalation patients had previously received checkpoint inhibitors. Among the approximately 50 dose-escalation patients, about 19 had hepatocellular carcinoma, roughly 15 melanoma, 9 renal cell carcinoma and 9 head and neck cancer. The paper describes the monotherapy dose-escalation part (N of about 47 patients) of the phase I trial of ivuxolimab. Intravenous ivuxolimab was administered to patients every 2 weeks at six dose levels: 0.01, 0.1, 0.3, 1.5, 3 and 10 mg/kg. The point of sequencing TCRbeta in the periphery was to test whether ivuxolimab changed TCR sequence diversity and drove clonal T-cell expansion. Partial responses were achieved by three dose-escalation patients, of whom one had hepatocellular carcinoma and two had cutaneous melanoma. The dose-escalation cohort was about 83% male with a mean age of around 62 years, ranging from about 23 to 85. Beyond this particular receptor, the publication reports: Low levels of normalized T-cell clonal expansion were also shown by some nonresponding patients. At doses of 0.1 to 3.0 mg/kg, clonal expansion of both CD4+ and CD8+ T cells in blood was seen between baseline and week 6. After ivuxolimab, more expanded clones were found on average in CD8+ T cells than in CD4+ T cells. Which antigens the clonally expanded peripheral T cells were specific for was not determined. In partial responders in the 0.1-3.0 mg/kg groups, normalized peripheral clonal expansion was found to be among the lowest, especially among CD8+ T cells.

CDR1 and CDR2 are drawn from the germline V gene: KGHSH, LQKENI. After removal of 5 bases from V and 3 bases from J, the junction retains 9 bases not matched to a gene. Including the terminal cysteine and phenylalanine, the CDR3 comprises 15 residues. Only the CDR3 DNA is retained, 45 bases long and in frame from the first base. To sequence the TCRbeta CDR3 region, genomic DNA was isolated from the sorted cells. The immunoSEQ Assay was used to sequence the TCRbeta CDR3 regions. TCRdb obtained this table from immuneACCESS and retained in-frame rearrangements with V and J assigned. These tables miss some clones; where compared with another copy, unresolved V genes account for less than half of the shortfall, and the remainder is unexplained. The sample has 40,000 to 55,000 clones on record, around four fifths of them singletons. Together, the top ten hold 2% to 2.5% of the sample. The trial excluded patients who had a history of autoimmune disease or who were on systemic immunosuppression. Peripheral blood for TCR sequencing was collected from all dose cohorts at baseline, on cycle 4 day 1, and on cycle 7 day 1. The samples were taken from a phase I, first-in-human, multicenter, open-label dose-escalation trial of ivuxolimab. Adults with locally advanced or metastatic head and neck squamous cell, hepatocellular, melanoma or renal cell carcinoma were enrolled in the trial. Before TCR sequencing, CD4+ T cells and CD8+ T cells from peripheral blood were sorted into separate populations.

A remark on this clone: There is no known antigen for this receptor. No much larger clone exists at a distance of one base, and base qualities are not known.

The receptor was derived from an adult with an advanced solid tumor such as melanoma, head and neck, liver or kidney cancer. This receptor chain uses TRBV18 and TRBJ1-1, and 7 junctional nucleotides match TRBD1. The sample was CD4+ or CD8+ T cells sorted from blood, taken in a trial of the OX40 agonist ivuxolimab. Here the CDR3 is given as CASSYRQGVDTEAFF. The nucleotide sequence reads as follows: TGTGCCAGCTCATACCGACAGGGCGTAGACACTGAAGCTTTCTTT.